The 16 T cell receptor beta chains listed next were all sequenced from one sample in a study of OX40 agonist ivuxolimab in advanced cancers. Clones were sequenced by immunoSEQ multiplex PCR, and TCRdb holds only the in-frame ones, with some missing. The sample has around 110,000 clones, 80% to 95% seen once. The sample consisted of CD4+ or CD8+ T cells sorted from blood, taken in a trial of the OX40 agonist ivuxolimab. The receptors were sampled from an adult with an advanced solid tumor such as melanoma, head and neck, liver or kidney cancer.

The rearrangement links TRBV5-6 to TRBJ1-6, with 7 positions matching TRBD1. This CDR3 comprises 16 residues. J was trimmed by 4 bases and V by 2 bases; bases with no gene match: 6. The germline V gene encodes CDR1 SGHDT and CDR2 YYEEEE. In nucleotides, the CDR3 is TGTGCCAGCAGCTTCTCACCGACAGGGTATAATTCACCCCTCCACTTT. Translated, it gives CASSFSPTGYNSPLHF.

The genes are TRBV5-4 and TRBJ2-6; 11 positions agree with TRBD1. CDR1 and CDR2 (germline): SGHNT, YYREEE (reference sequence). The CDR3 has 18 amino acids. The V and J ends lost 5 bases and 0 bases, in that order; junction bases with no gene match: 7. CDR3 DNA: TGTGCCAGCAGTACTTCCGGGACAGGGGGCTCTGGGGCCAACGTCCTGACTTTC. Protein: CASSTSGTGGSGANVLTF.

The chain has TRBV6-1 and TRBJ2-5; 7 nucleotides align to TRBD1. Judging by the DNA end, TRBJ2-7 fits better; the J call may be wrong. Germline CDR1 reads MNHNS; CDR2 reads SASEGT. The CDR3 spans 15 residues. The CDR3: CASSDFGTAVYEQYF. The CDR3, as DNA: TGTGCCAGCAGTGACTTCGGGACAGCCGTCTACGAGCAGTACTTC.

The chain links TRBV4-3 to TRBJ1-2; 7 bases are a match to TRBD1. J gave up 1 base and V 3 bases, and 5 bases lay outside the gene matches. This CDR3 is 15 amino acids long. In germline, CDR1 is LGHNA, CDR2 YSLEER. CDR3 residues: CASSQEGAINYGYTF. The CDR3 DNA is TGCGCCAGCAGCCAGGAGGGGGCCATTAACTATGGCTACACCTTC.

V is TRBV20-1 and J is TRBJ1-1; D remains unclear. The CDR3 sequence is 10 residues long. Per germline, CDR1 DFQATT and CDR2 SNEGSKA (reference sequence). V dropped 5 bases and J dropped 7 bases, with 8 bases sitting between them. This CDR3 is CSALKGEAFF. The CDR3 nucleotides read TGCAGTGCTCTTAAGGGTGAAGCTTTCTTT.

This clone has a single count. The chain links TRBV28 to TRBJ2-4, with 12 bases that match TRBD2. V lost 5 bases, J lost 7 bases, and 6 bases stayed unmatched. The CDR3 covers 15 residues. In germline, CDR1 is MDHEN, CDR2 SYDVKM. CDR3 nucleotide sequence: TGTGCCAGCAGTAGACTAGCGGGAGAGGTTAACATTCAGTACTTC. It encodes CASSRLAGEVNIQYF.

The V gene is TRBV19, the J gene TRBJ2-2, with D tentatively TRBD1 (5 bases). V shed 4 bases and J shed 9 bases, with 12 bases lying between them. The CDR3 consists of 13 residues. Germline loops: CDR1 LNHDA, CDR2 SQIVND (reference sequence). The CDR3 is CASSTTDRRELFF. In DNA, the CDR3 is TGTGCCAGTAGTACCACCGACAGAAGGGAGCTGTTTTTT.

This rearrangement joins TRBV10-1 to TRBJ2-7; 9 nucleotides line up with TRBD1. From germline, CDR1 is WNHNN and CDR2 SYGVQD (reference sequence). The CDR3 is 15 amino acids. Trimming took 3 bases from V and 3 from J; bases not matched to a gene: 6. The CDR3 spells CASSDTGGQDYEQYF. The CDR3 DNA sequence: TGCGCCAGCAGTGATACAGGGGGCCAGGACTACGAGCAGTACTTC.

The chain employs TRBV15 and TRBJ2-1; 7 bases agree with TRBD2. CDR3 length equals 15 residues. Germline assignment: CDR1 LNHNV and CDR2 YYDKDF (reference sequence). The ends lost 1 base at V and 8 bases at J; junction bases unmatched: 8. CDR3 region: CATSRGNGRRDEQFF. The CDR3 DNA reads TGTGCCACCAGCAGAGGAAACGGGAGGAGGGATGAGCAGTTCTTC.

The chain combines TRBV6-4 with TRBJ2-3; no reliable D call. The CDR3 has 13 amino acids. Germline CDR1 and CDR2: MRHNA and SNTAGT. Trimming removed 4 bases from V and 0 bases from J, with 5 bases in between. CDR3 amino acids: CASSAGSTDTQYF. The CDR3 bases are TGTGCCAGCAGTGCTGGAAGCACAGATACGCAGTATTTT.

The chain couples TRBV18 to TRBJ1-2; 10 positions match TRBD1. CDR3 size: 17 residues. J lost 8 bases, V lost 1 base, and 13 bases had no gene match. Germline V gives CDR1 KGHSH, CDR2 LQKENI. The CDR3 sequence is CASSPLRDRGIASGYTF. The CDR3 bases are TGTGCCAGCTCACCACTCCGGGACAGGGGTATCGCTTCCGGCTACACCTTC. Drawing the rest from reference TRBV18 and TRBJ1-2, the complete variable domain is NAGVMQNPRHLVRRRGQEARLRCSPMKGHSHVYWYRQLPEEGLKFMVYLQKENIIDESGMPKERFSAEFPKEGPSILRIQQVVRGDSAAYFCASSPLRDRGIASGYTFGSGTRLTVV.

DNA of the CDR3: TGCAGCGGATCGGGACAGATGGACACTGAAGCTTTCTTT. Translating gives CSGSGQMDTEAFF. The chain joins TRBV29-1 to TRBJ1-1, with TRBD1 matching 7 bases. The ends lost 7 bases at V and 3 bases at J; junction bases unmatched: 8. Per germline, CDR1 SQVTM and CDR2 ANQGSEA. The CDR3 extends over 13 amino acids.

V gene TRBV28 combines with J gene TRBJ1-2; D is possibly TRBD1 (6 bases). Trimming cost V 2 bases and J 0 bases, with 10 bases left between them. Per the germline V gene, CDR1 is MDHEN and CDR2 is SYDVKM. The CDR3 covers 15 residues. CDR3 loop: CASSLGQTSNYGYTF. CDR3 DNA sequence: TGTGCCAGCAGTTTAGGACAGACTTCTAACTATGGCTACACCTTC.

The rearrangement joins TRBV7-2 to TRBJ1-5; tentatively, D is TRBD1 (5 bases). Germline loops: CDR1 SGHTA, CDR2 FQGNSA. Trimming left V 5 bases short and J 4 bases short, with 12 bases between. The CDR3 contains 14 residues. In DNA, the CDR3 is TGTGCCAGCAGCCTGGGGCGCAAGAATCAGCCCCAGCATTTT. This sequence encodes CASSLGRKNQPQHF.

V gene TRBV15 combines with J gene TRBJ2-1; D possibly corresponds to TRBD2 (5 bases). Trimming shortened V by 0 bases and J by 5 bases, and 14 bases separated the two germline ends. Germline values: CDR1 LNHNV, CDR2 YYDKDF (reference sequence). There are 16 residues in the CDR3. The CDR3 nucleotides are TGTGCCACCAGCAGAGAACGTCTAGCATACGACAATGAGCAGTTCTTC. Its protein is CATSRERLAYDNEQFF.

The genes are TRBV5-1 and TRBJ2-1; 9 bases map to TRBD2. Trimming at V came to 2 bases and at J to 6 bases, leaving 6 bases not matched to a gene. Germline values: CDR1 SGHRS, CDR2 YFSETQ. The CDR3 consists of 15 residues. CDR3 loop: CASSFDLAGSNEQFF. The CDR3 nucleotides read TGCGCCAGCAGCTTCGACCTAGCGGGATCCAATGAGCAGTTCTTC.